This entry lists 6 T cell receptor beta chains sequenced from one sample in a study of blood T cell repertoires in COVID-19. Assay: immunoSEQ multiplex PCR; the TCRdb copy retains only in-frame clones and omits some. Of around 310,000 clones listed, about nine tenths were seen once; the top ten hold more than 9%. Sequencing was performed on PBMCs or T cells enriched from blood (not recorded which). The source is a woman younger than 45 who had recovered from COVID-19.

This clone has only one observation. J is TRBJ2-7 and V is TRBV9; D is uncertain. The V end was cut by 3 bases, the J end by 0 bases, with 7 bases between. This CDR3 is built from 13 residues. Germline CDR1 reads SGDLS; CDR2 reads YYNGEE. The CDR3: CASSADPSYEQYF. CDR3 in DNA: TGTGCCAGCAGCGCAGATCCCTCCTACGAGCAGTACTTC. The full variable domain, completed using reference TRBV9 and TRBJ2-7, is DSGVTQTPKHLITATGQRVTLRCSPRSGDLSVYWYQQSLDQGLQFLIQYYNGEERAKGNILERFSAQQFPDLHSELNLSSLELGDSALYFCASSADPSYEQYFGPGTRLTVT.

The chain joins TRBV9 to TRBJ1-5; D is unclear. CDR1 SGDLS and CDR2 YYNGEE come from the germline V gene. The CDR3 is 13 residues long. V dropped 4 bases and J dropped 2 bases, with 7 bases sitting between them. CDR3 residues: CASSTRGNQPQHF. In DNA, the CDR3 is TGTGCCAGCAGCACACGGGGCAATCAGCCCCAGCATTTT.

CDR3 bases: TGTGCCAGCATCCCCCCGGGACTTGCAAGATCCAATGAGCAGTTCTTC. As protein: CASIPPGLARSNEQFF. The rearrangement joins TRBV7-9 to TRBJ2-1, with D possibly being TRBD2 (6 bases). Trimming removed 7 bases from V and 6 bases from J, with 22 bases in between. Germline CDR1 SEHNR, CDR2 FQNEAQ (reference sequence). The CDR3 is made up of 16 amino acids.

A few counts support this clone. The chain is built from TRBV6-4 and TRBJ1-4, with D maybe TRBD1 (5 bases). The CDR3 totals 14 residues. Germline CDR1 is MRHNA and CDR2 is SNTAGT. Deletions cut 5 bases from V and 7 bases from J, with 14 bases between. The CDR3 DNA reads as TGTGCCAGCAGTCACAGGTCGACTTGTGAAAAACTGTTTTTT. Translation gives CASSHRSTCEKLFF.

The chain links TRBV18 to TRBJ2-7, with TRBD2 as a possible D gene (5 bases). Germline V gene data show CDR1 as KGHSH and CDR2 as LQKENI. The CDR3 consists of 15 residues. V was trimmed by 6 bases and J by 3 bases, leaving 18 bases between them. The CDR3 region has the DNA TGTGCCAGCTCGGTTGTCGGGGATGGGATCTACGAGCAGTACTTC. Protein product: CASSVVGDGIYEQYF.

The V gene is TRBV6-5, the J gene TRBJ1-2; possible D gene TRBD1, 6 bases. CDR1 is MNHEY, CDR2 SVGAGI, per germline. This CDR3 has 14 residues. Trimming cost V 0 bases and J 4 bases, with 9 bases left between them. The CDR3 DNA sequence: TGTGCCAGCAGTTACTCGACAGGTTTCTATGGCTACACCTTC. Its translation is CASSYSTGFYGYTF.